Presented here are 32 T cell receptor beta chains from one specimen sequenced in a study of T cell clones after liver transplantation. Using immunoSEQ multiplex PCR, the repertoire was profiled, and TCRdb retains in-frame clones only, with some absent. The data contain about 7,900 clones, about four fifths of them singletons. The sequences come from CD8+ T cells from blood, collected before liver transplant. These TCRs come from a human donor who received a liver transplant.

The chain employs TRBV19 and TRBJ2-7, with TRBD2 identical over 12 bases. V gave up 4 bases and J gave up 7 bases; unmatched junction bases: 5. Germline assignment: CDR1 LNHDA and CDR2 SQIVND (reference sequence). CDR3 length: 14 amino acids. In nucleotides, the CDR3 is TGTGCCAGTAGTACTAGCGGGGGGGCGTATGAGCAGTACTTC. As protein: CASSTSGGAYEQYF.

The V and J genes are TRBV7-8 and TRBJ2-1, with 12 bases matching TRBD2. This CDR3 contains 16 residues. V shed 5 bases and J 6 bases; nucleotides not matched to a gene: 8. CDR1 and CDR2 (germline): SGHVS, FQNEAQ. CDR3 DNA sequence: TGTGCCAGCAGCCCTCGACTAGCGGGGGCCGGCAATGAGCAGTTCTTC. Translating gives CASSPRLAGAGNEQFF. Variable domain in full (rest from reference TRBV7-8 and TRBJ2-1): GAGVSQSPRYKVAKRGQDVALRCDPISGHVSLFWYQQALGQGPEFLTYFQNEAQLDKSGLPSDRFFAERPEGSVSTLKIQRTQQEDSAVYLCASSPRLAGAGNEQFFGPGTRLTVL.

The chain uses TRBV2 and TRBJ1-2; D is possibly TRBD1 (6 bases). The CDR3 is 14 residues long. Germline CDR1 and CDR2: SNHLY and FYNNEI. The V end lost 3 bases, the J end lost 5 bases, and 13 bases lay between the germline ends. The CDR3 spells CASSDSLGAYGYTF. The CDR3 DNA reads TGTGCCAGCAGTGATAGTTTGGGGGCATATGGCTACACCTTC.

The chain couples TRBV7-6 to TRBJ2-3; 9 bases map to TRBD2. Losses at the gene ends were 5 bases for V and 0 bases for J; bases not matched to a gene: 6. The CDR3 is 16 amino acids. From germline, CDR1 is SGHVS and CDR2 FNYEAQ. DNA of the CDR3: TGTGCCAGCAGCCCGACTAGCGGACTTAGCACAGATACGCAGTATTTT. It codes for CASSPTSGLSTDTQYF.

This clone was counted once. This chain uses TRBV19 with TRBJ2-1, with 9 nucleotides matching TRBD1. The ends lost 7 bases at V and 7 bases at J; junction bases unmatched: 8. This CDR3 has 14 residues. Per germline, CDR1 LNHDA and CDR2 SQIVND (reference sequence). Written as DNA, the CDR3 is TGTGCCAGTATTGACAGGGGGTCCGGGAATGAGCAGTTCTTC. This sequence encodes CASIDRGSGNEQFF.

This chain links TRBV6-6 with TRBJ1-1; the match to TRBD1 covers 9 bases. Germline V lookup: CDR1 MNHNY, CDR2 SVGAGI (reference sequence). With 6 bases clipped from V and 8 bases from J, the junction kept 13 bases outside the gene matches. The CDR3 consists of 15 residues. CDR3 sequence: CASSPTRLGQGEAFF. The CDR3 bases are TGTGCCAGCAGCCCTACCCGACTTGGACAGGGGGAAGCTTTCTTT.

The V and J genes are TRBV11-2 and TRBJ2-1, with TRBD2 identical over 8 bases. J lost 8 bases, V lost 1 base, and 4 bases had no gene match. There are 14 residues in the CDR3. Looked up from germline, CDR1 is SGHAT and CDR2 is FQNNGV. CDR3 amino acids: CASSLAGGGHEQFF. The CDR3 nucleotides are TGTGCCAGCAGCTTAGCCGGGGGGGGGCATGAGCAGTTCTTC.

This clone showed up just a few times. The CDR3 here is CAISESNEQYF. CDR3 bases: TGTGCCATCAGTGAGTCTAATGAGCAGTACTTC. The rearrangement uses TRBV10-3 and TRBJ2-7; D not resolved. V lost 0 bases and J 7 bases, leaving 4 bases between the germline ends. The CDR3 consists of 11 residues. Germline CDR1 and CDR2: ENHRY and SYGVKD.

V and J are TRBV6-5 and TRBJ2-2, with D possibly being TRBD1 (6 bases). The germline gives CDR1 MNHEY, CDR2 SVGAGI. This CDR3 is 13 amino acids long. Between the trimmed V and J ends, which lost 2 bases and 6 bases, there was a span of 7 bases. In nucleotides, the CDR3 is TGTGCCAGCAGTTACGAGGGGGCCGGGGAGCTGTTTTTT. This sequence encodes CASSYEGAGELFF.

This clone was observed once. This chain uses TRBV15 with TRBJ2-2; TRBD2 is a possible D gene (6 bases). V was shortened by 0 bases and J by 2 bases, with 10 bases between the two germline ends. The CDR3 has 16 residues. The V gene's germline CDR1 is LNHNV and CDR2 YYDKDF (reference sequence). CDR3 sequence: CATSRDRDSNTGELFF. CDR3 DNA sequence: TGTGCCACCAGCAGAGATCGGGACTCTAACACCGGGGAGCTGTTTTTT.

This clone was found a few times. The chain employs TRBV5-1 and TRBJ1-1; TRBD1 aligns across 10 bases. The germline V gene has CDR1 SGHRS and CDR2 YFSETQ. V shed 3 bases and J 5 bases; nucleotides not matched to a gene: 10. The CDR3 extends over 16 amino acids. This CDR3 is CASSSMDRGASTEAFF. As DNA, the CDR3 is TGCGCCAGCAGCTCGATGGACAGGGGGGCGAGTACTGAAGCTTTCTTT. Filled out from reference TRBV5-1 and TRBJ1-1, the complete variable domain reads KAGVTQTPRYLIKTRGQQVTLSCSPISGHRSVSWYQQTPGQGLQFLFEYFSETQRNKGNFPGRFSGRQFSNSRSEMNVSTLELGDSALYLCASSSMDRGASTEAFFGQGTRLTVV.

This chain uses TRBV14 with TRBJ2-5; 9 bases agree with TRBD1. J gave up 7 bases and V 5 bases, and 5 bases lay outside the gene matches. CDR3 size: 13 residues. The germline V gene encodes CDR1 SGHDN and CDR2 FVKESK. DNA for the CDR3: TGTGCCAGCAGCGTAGGACAGGGGTGGACCCAGTACTTC. Translated: CASSVGQGWTQYF.

This CDR3 reads CASSPSWTGNTEAFF. Here the CDR3 DNA reads TGTGCCAGCTCACCATCTTGGACAGGAAACACTGAAGCTTTCTTT. This rearrangement joins TRBV18 to TRBJ1-1; 7 bases are a match to TRBD1. The junction had 5 bases not matched to a gene; V was cut back by 2 bases and J by 2 bases. The germline gives CDR1 KGHSH, CDR2 LQKENI. There are 15 residues in the CDR3.

This clone was found once. The chain recombines TRBV30 with TRBJ1-2, with D possibly being TRBD1 (6 bases). Germline-derived CDR1 and CDR2 are GTSNPN and SVGIG (reference sequence). Deletions cut 1 base from V and 4 bases from J, with 13 bases between. The CDR3 is made up of 14 amino acids. The CDR3: CAWSGTVLFYGYTF. In nucleotides, the CDR3 is TGTGCCTGGAGTGGGACAGTCCTCTTCTATGGCTACACCTTC.

V gene TRBV7-3 combines with J gene TRBJ1-3; a weak D match, TRBD1 (5 bases). V lost 8 bases and J lost 0, with 14 bases in between. The CDR3 spans 15 residues. Germline CDR1 reads SGHTA; CDR2 reads FQGTGA. CDR3 residues: CASPSHRLSGNTIYF. CDR3 sequence (DNA): TGTGCCAGCCCCTCCCACAGGCTCTCTGGAAACACCATATATTTT.

This clone was counted a few times. The V call is TRBV10-3, the J call TRBJ2-2; 7 nucleotides match TRBD2. In germline, CDR1 is ENHRY, CDR2 SYGVKD. Trimming cost V 8 bases and J 4 bases; bases outside gene matches: 1. The CDR3 runs 12 residues. The CDR3 region has the DNA TGTGCCATCGGCGGGGGCACCGGGGAGCTGTTTTTT. This encodes CAIGGGTGELFF.

The J gene is TRBJ1-5, the V gene TRBV7-8; 10 bases align to TRBD1. This CDR3 is built from 16 residues. V was pared by 0 bases and J by 2 bases, with 1 base of the junction left unmatched. The germline V gene encodes CDR1 SGHVS and CDR2 FQNEAQ. The CDR3, as DNA: TGTGCCAGCAGCTTAGCAGGGACAGGGGGCAATCAGCCCCAGCATTTT. Its protein product is CASSLAGTGGNQPQHF.

V usage is TRBV27 and J usage is TRBJ1-1; D is ambiguous. The CDR3 contains 13 residues. Germline values: CDR1 MNHEY, CDR2 SMNVEV (reference sequence). V lost 2 bases and J 3 bases, leaving 7 bases between the germline ends. CDR3 protein: CASSLSGDTEAFF. In nucleotides, the CDR3 is TGTGCCAGCAGTTTAAGTGGAGACACTGAAGCTTTCTTT.

The chain couples TRBV27 to TRBJ1-4; 8 nucleotides agree with TRBD1. CDR1 and CDR2 (germline): MNHEY, SMNVEV (reference sequence). V shed 5 bases and J 7 bases; nucleotides not matched to a gene: 6. CDR3 size: 14 residues. The CDR3 sequence: CASSLGQGGEKLFF. The CDR3 DNA reads as TGTGCCAGCAGTCTCGGACAGGGTGGTGAAAAACTGTTTTTT.

There are a few counts of this clone. The CDR3 protein is CSARDSSGNTIYF. CDR3 DNA sequence: TGCAGCGCCCGGGACAGCTCTGGAAACACCATATATTTT. V usage is TRBV29-1 and J usage is TRBJ1-3; 7 positions agree with TRBD1. The V and J ends lost 7 bases and 0 bases, in that order; junction bases with no gene match: 3. Germline CDR1 SQVTM, CDR2 ANQGSEA. This CDR3 contains 13 residues.

The chain carries TRBV13 and TRBJ2-7; a weak D match, TRBD1 (6 bases). The germline V gene has CDR1 PRHDT and CDR2 FYEKMQ (reference sequence). The length of the CDR3 is 15 residues. The V end was cut by 5 bases, the J end by 3 bases, with 17 bases between. CDR3 region: CASSARQELGYEQYF. CDR3 sequence (DNA): TGTGCCAGCAGCGCAAGACAGGAGTTAGGCTACGAGCAGTACTTC.

V usage is TRBV5-1 and J usage is TRBJ2-7; 8 bases are shared with TRBD1. With 3 bases clipped from V and 2 bases from J, the junction kept 7 bases outside the gene matches. The CDR3 is made up of 15 amino acids. Germline CDR1 SGHRS, CDR2 YFSETQ. CDR3 DNA: TGCGCCAGCAGCTACCTTGGACAGGGAGCCTACGAGCAGTACTTC. Protein: CASSYLGQGAYEQYF.

By sample fraction, this clone is medium-sized. This chain links TRBV9 with TRBJ2-3; tentative D call: TRBD2 (5 bases). The CDR3 loop spans 15 amino acids. Trimming shortened V by 0 bases and J by 3 bases, and 11 bases separated the two germline ends. CDR1 SGDLS and CDR2 YYNGEE come from the germline V gene. CDR3 nucleotide sequence: TGTGCCAGCAGCGTAGGGCGACTACTGACAGATACGCAGTATTTT. Translating gives CASSVGRLLTDTQYF.

V is TRBV29-1 and J is TRBJ1-1; D not certain. CDR3 length equals 15 residues. Trimming cost V 7 bases and J 0 bases, with 18 bases left between them. From germline, CDR1 is SQVTM and CDR2 ANQGSEA. The CDR3 here is CSAVGREHLNTEAFF. The DNA of the CDR3 is TGCAGCGCTGTAGGACGGGAGCACCTGAACACTGAAGCTTTCTTT.

This rearrangement joins TRBV10-2 to TRBJ1-5, with no clear D. The CDR3 length is 13 residues. CDR1 WSHSY and CDR2 SAAADI come from the germline V gene. The germline V and J ends were trimmed by 2 bases and 6 bases, with 8 bases remaining between them. In DNA, the CDR3 is TGCGCCAGCAGTGAGGGGGAGGGTCAGCCCCAGCATTTT. Its translation: CASSEGEGQPQHF.

The J gene is TRBJ1-1, the V gene TRBV11-2; TRBD1 matches at 10 bases. This CDR3 spans 15 amino acids. CDR1 is SGHAT, CDR2 FQNNGV, per germline. V shed 2 bases, J shed 5 bases, and the junction held 5 bases outside the gene matches. The CDR3 reads CASSLSRTGGTEAFF. CDR3 coding DNA: TGTGCCAGCAGCTTATCCCGGACAGGGGGAACTGAAGCTTTCTTT.

The rearrangement links TRBV10-1 to TRBJ2-2; no clear D. This CDR3 region has 14 residues. The V end was cut by 3 bases, the J end by 4 bases, with 9 bases between. Germline V gene sequence: CDR1 WNHNN, CDR2 SYGVQD (reference sequence). The CDR3 region is CASSESSVTGELFF. The CDR3 coding sequence is TGCGCCAGCAGTGAAAGTTCAGTCACCGGGGAGCTGTTTTTT.

This clone has a single count. The genes are TRBV19 and TRBJ2-7; D perhaps matches TRBD2 (6 bases). Between the trimmed V and J ends, which lost 5 bases and 1 base, there was a span of 12 bases. CDR3 length: 14 amino acids. The germline gives CDR1 LNHDA, CDR2 SQIVND (reference sequence). CDR3 DNA: TGTGCCAGTAGTGCAGGGAGCGGGTCCTACGAGCAGTACTTC. It translates to CASSAGSGSYEQYF. Full variable domain (rest looked up from reference TRBV19 and TRBJ2-7): DGGITQSPKYLFRKEGQNVTLSCEQNLNHDAMYWYRQDPGQGLRLIYYSQIVNDFQKGDIAEGYSVSREKKESFPLTVTSAQKNPTAFYLCASSAGSGSYEQYFGPGTRLTVT.

The chain uses TRBV14 and TRBJ2-7; no clear D gene. Trimming cost V 9 bases and J 0 bases, with 12 bases left between them. Germline values: CDR1 SGHDN, CDR2 FVKESK. There are 13 residues in the CDR3. CDR3 DNA sequence: TGTGCCAGAACCTTTGGCATCTCCTACGAGCAGTACTTC. It specifies CARTFGISYEQYF.

The V and J genes are TRBV9 and TRBJ1-1, with 10 bases identical to TRBD1. CDR3 length: 15 amino acids. V lost 0 bases to trimming and J lost 2 bases; unmatched junction nucleotides: 1. Per the germline V gene, CDR1 is SGDLS and CDR2 is YYNGEE. The CDR3 protein is CASSVETGGNTEAFF. CDR3 nucleotides: TGTGCCAGCAGCGTAGAGACAGGGGGCAACACTGAAGCTTTCTTT.

As regards this clone: One junction end disagrees with the germline gene, perhaps due to a read error. This chain connects TRBV7-7 to TRBJ2-3; D is undetermined. Germline V lookup: CDR1 SSHAT, CDR2 FNYEAQ (reference sequence). CDR3 size: 14 residues. Here the CDR3 reads CASSLGTGTDTQYF. In DNA form, the CDR3 reads TGTGCTAGCAGCTTAGGTACGGGCACAGATACGCAGTATTTT.

The V gene is TRBV28, the J gene TRBJ1-4; unclear D gene. Germline V gene sequence: CDR1 MDHEN, CDR2 SYDVKM. V gave up 8 bases and J gave up 0 bases, with 13 bases separating them. The CDR3 is made up of 15 amino acids. Written as DNA, the CDR3 is TGTGCCAGCCGGAGGGCGCGGTCAACTAATGAAAAACTGTTTTTT. Protein product: CASRRARSTNEKLFF.